This entry lists 18 T cell receptor beta chains sequenced from one sample in a study of blood T cell repertoires in COVID-19 (dated by TCRdb to about 2020). Library preparation was by the immunoSEQ multiplex PCR assay. TCRdb took over this immuneACCESS table, retaining in-frame rearrangements with V and J assigned. Such tables are incomplete; in checked studies, under half of the missing clones stem from an unresolved V gene, and the remainder is unexplained. The sample table contains under 110,000 clones; only one count was recorded for roughly 92% of them. The ten largest clones take up approximately 5.7% of the sample. The sequenced sample was peripheral blood. These receptors all come from a man aged 45-60 years with active COVID-19.

The chain uses TRBV20-1 and TRBJ2-5; 8 bases map to TRBD2. Looked up from germline, CDR1 is DFQATT and CDR2 is SNEGSKA (reference sequence). The length of the CDR3 is 12 residues. Losses at the gene ends were 3 bases for V and 4 bases for J; bases not matched to a gene: 1. CDR3 region: CSASTSGETQYF. DNA for the CDR3: TGCAGTGCTAGTACTAGCGGAGAGACCCAGTACTTC.

The chain employs TRBV5-1 and TRBJ2-6, with 9 bases fitting TRBD1. The germline V gene encodes CDR1 SGHRS and CDR2 YFSETQ. After removal of 0 bases from V and 0 bases from J, the junction contained 4 bases not matched to a gene. CDR3 length: 18 amino acids. CDR3 amino acids: CASSLVGTGRSGANVLTF. CDR3 coding DNA: TGCGCCAGCAGCTTGGTCGGGACAGGGCGCTCTGGGGCCAACGTCCTGACTTTC.

V is TRBV4-1 and J is TRBJ1-5, with TRBD1 matching over 12 bases. CDR1 and CDR2 (germline): MGHRA, YSYEKL. This CDR3 contains 16 residues. The V and J ends lost 5 bases and 7 bases, in that order; junction bases with no gene match: 9. This CDR3 is CASSRLGTGGEQPQHF. The CDR3 DNA is TGCGCCAGCAGCAGGTTAGGGACAGGGGGCGAACAGCCCCAGCATTTT.

The rearrangement uses TRBV20-1 and TRBJ2-7; 7 bases map to TRBD2. The germline V gene has CDR1 DFQATT and CDR2 SNEGSKA (reference sequence). After removal of 3 bases from V and 3 bases from J, the junction contained 8 bases not matched to a gene. This CDR3 has 14 residues. CDR3 nucleotide sequence: TGCAGTGCTAGTCGCGACGGGAGGAACTACGAGCAGTACTTC. Residues: CSASRDGRNYEQYF.

This clone has just a few counts. The rearrangement links TRBV28 to TRBJ2-7; D not certain. Germline V CDR1 and CDR2: MDHEN, SYDVKM. V was clipped by 6 bases and J by 0 bases, with 12 bases between them. The CDR3 sequence is 14 residues long. This CDR3 is CASRTPGGSYEQYF. CDR3 in DNA: TGTGCCAGCAGAACCCCTGGCGGCTCCTACGAGCAGTACTTC.

J is TRBJ2-5 and V is TRBV11-3; possibly TRBD1 for D (6 bases). The CDR3 is made up of 14 amino acids. Trimming left V 5 bases short and J 5 bases short, with 15 bases between. The germline CDR1 and CDR2 sequences are SGHNT and YENEEA. CDR3 coding DNA: TGTGCCAGCAGCCCAACAGGGTCGGCGGAGACCCAGTACTTC. Translation: CASSPTGSAETQYF.

The table lists this clone with a count of one. The chain combines TRBV5-4 with TRBJ1-1; D is perhaps TRBD1 (6 bases). The CDR3 runs 15 residues. Per germline, CDR1 SGHNT and CDR2 YYREEE (reference sequence). V was trimmed by 4 bases and J by 2 bases, leaving 15 bases between them. The chain's CDR3 is CASSLLDRTNTEAFF. CDR3 bases: TGTGCCAGCAGCCTCTTGGACAGAACCAACACTGAAGCTTTCTTT.

The chain recombines TRBV3-1 (or the pseudogene TRBV3-2) with TRBJ2-5; 13 bases are a match to TRBD2. J was trimmed by 1 base and V by 1 base; bases with no gene match: 3. Per the germline V gene, CDR1 is LGHDT and CDR2 is YNNKEL (reference sequence). CDR3 length: 17 residues. CDR3 DNA sequence: TGTGCCAGCAGCCAAGGACTAGCGGGAGGCCGCCAAGAGACCCAGTACTTC. It translates to CASSQGLAGGRQETQYF.

A remark on this clone: The same CDR3 also results from other DNA sequences found in this sample. V gene TRBV18 combines with J gene TRBJ1-5, with 7 bases aligning to TRBD1. Losses at the gene ends were 3 bases for V and 1 base for J; bases not matched to a gene: 0. The CDR3 runs 14 residues. Germline CDR1 KGHSH, CDR2 LQKENI. Here the CDR3 DNA reads TGTGCCAGCTCACCGGGACAGAGCAATCAGCCCCAGCATTTT. Translating it yields CASSPGQSNQPQHF.

The chain links TRBV5-1 to TRBJ2-7, with 7 bases that match TRBD2. Germline assignment: CDR1 SGHRS and CDR2 YFSETQ. There are 15 residues in the CDR3. Unmatched junction bases numbered 14, after V lost 4 bases and J lost 7 bases. CDR3 coding DNA: TGCGCCAGCAGCGCCGGGACTATCTCTTCGGGGGAGCAGTACTTC. This translates into CASSAGTISSGEQYF. The full variable domain, in which reference TRBV5-1 and TRBJ2-7 provide the parts outside the CDR3, is KAGVTQTPRYLIKTRGQQVTLSCSPISGHRSVSWYQQTPGQGLQFLFEYFSETQRNKGNFPGRFSGRQFSNSRSEMNVSTLELGDSALYLCASSAGTISSGEQYFGPGTRLTVT.

Concerning this clone: Compared with germline, one end of the junction differs, possibly owing to a read error. This sequence joins TRBV7-7 and TRBJ1-5; D uncertain. This CDR3 contains 16 residues. Germline CDR1 reads SSHAT; CDR2 reads FNYEAQ (reference sequence). Here the CDR3 DNA reads TGTGCTAGCAGCTTAGGGCAGGACTTCAGCAATCAGCCCCAGCATTTT. Encoded protein: CASSLGQDFSNQPQHF.

The chain joins TRBV6-4 to TRBJ2-7; 8 bases are shared with TRBD2. The CDR3 runs 19 residues. The V and J ends lost 0 bases and 4 bases, in that order; junction bases with no gene match: 17. CDR1 is MRHNA and CDR2 is SNTAGT in the germline V gene. The CDR3 sequence is CASSDSGKRSWSSGYEQYF. The CDR3 DNA follows: TGTGCCAGCAGTGACTCGGGGAAGAGGAGTTGGTCTAGCGGGTACGAGCAGTACTTC.

V and J are TRBV3-1 (or the pseudogene TRBV3-2) and TRBJ1-3; no clear D gene. Trimming removed 4 bases at V and 0 bases at J, with 10 bases between. The V gene's germline CDR1 is LGHDT and CDR2 YNNKEL (reference sequence). There are 15 residues in the CDR3. CDR3 sequence reads: CASSPKSGSGNTIYF. The CDR3 DNA reads as TGTGCCAGCAGCCCCAAGTCGGGCTCTGGAAACACCATATATTTT.

This chain connects TRBV18 to TRBJ1-2; D remains ambiguous. The CDR3 is 16 residues long. Germline loops: CDR1 KGHSH, CDR2 LQKENI. V dropped 3 bases and J dropped 0 bases, with 14 bases sitting between them. The CDR3 here is CASSPGQLQSNYGYTF. Written as DNA, the CDR3 is TGTGCCAGCTCACCGGGCCAGCTGCAGTCTAACTATGGCTACACCTTC. Complete variable domain (other parts from reference TRBV18 and TRBJ1-2): NAGVMQNPRHLVRRRGQEARLRCSPMKGHSHVYWYRQLPEEGLKFMVYLQKENIIDESGMPKERFSAEFPKEGPSILRIQQVVRGDSAAYFCASSPGQLQSNYGYTFGSGTRLTVV.

The genes are TRBV6-5 and TRBJ1-1; TRBD1 is a possible D gene (5 bases). Germline V lookup: CDR1 MNHEY, CDR2 SVGAGI. The CDR3 sequence is 14 residues long. V lost 7 bases and J lost 6, with 18 bases in between. This CDR3 is CASTRDRGIAEAFF. CDR3 in DNA: TGTGCCAGCACCAGGGATAGGGGTATCGCTGAAGCTTTCTTT.

The chain is built from TRBV7-3 and TRBJ1-3; no definite D call. Germline assignment: CDR1 SGHTA and CDR2 FQGTGA. The CDR3 covers 16 residues. Trimming took off 6 bases at V and 3 bases at J, with 18 bases between the two ends. Here the CDR3 DNA reads TGTGCCAGCAGTGAACCTTCGAGCGGGAGTGGAAACACCATATATTTT. Protein sequence: CASSEPSSGSGNTIYF.

V usage is TRBV11-2 and J usage is TRBJ1-1; perhaps TRBD1 as D (6 bases). This CDR3 is 15 amino acids long. The V end was cut by 5 bases, the J end by 5 bases, with 18 bases between. In germline, CDR1 is SGHAT, CDR2 FQNNGV. CDR3 sequence (DNA): TGTGCCAGCAGCGGGAGCACAGGGCGACGGACTGAAGCTTTCTTT. This encodes CASSGSTGRRTEAFF.

The CDR3 DNA sequence: TGTGCCAGCAGAAAACCCGGGACACTTGCTAGCACAGATACGCAGTATTTT. Its protein is CASRKPGTLASTDTQYF. The V and J genes are TRBV7-2 and TRBJ2-3; D perhaps matches TRBD1 (6 bases). V lost 6 bases, J lost 0 bases, and 19 bases lay in between. In germline, CDR1 is SGHTA, CDR2 FQGNSA. The CDR3 length is 17 residues. Combining the CDR3 with reference TRBV7-2 and TRBJ2-3 gives the whole variable domain GAGVSQSPSNKVTEKGKDVELRCDPISGHTALYWYRQSLGQGLEFLIYFQGNSAPDKSGLPSDRFSAERTGGSVSTLTIQRTQQEDSAVYLCASRKPGTLASTDTQYFGPGTRLTVL.